This TCR beta chain was profiled in a study of cytomegalovirus exposure and HLA in healthy donors. This CDR3 is 13 amino acids long. Looked up from germline, CDR1 is MNHEY and CDR2 is SMNVEV (reference sequence). V lost 5 bases, J lost 5 bases, and 12 bases lay in between. 60 Vbeta and 13 Jbeta primers were used in PCR. Measured with immunoSEQ multiplex PCR; TCRdb has only the in-frame clones, and not every one. The table has roughly 100,000 clones, 10% seen once. Sequencing was done on a sample of PBMCs. The V and J genes are TRBV27 and TRBJ2-5; D gene ambiguous. The clonotype comes from a man aged 35-49 years in good health and CMV-seropositive. The CDR3 reads CASSLWVGETQYF. DNA of the CDR3: TGTGCCAGCAGTCTCTGGGTCGGGGAGACCCAGTACTTC.